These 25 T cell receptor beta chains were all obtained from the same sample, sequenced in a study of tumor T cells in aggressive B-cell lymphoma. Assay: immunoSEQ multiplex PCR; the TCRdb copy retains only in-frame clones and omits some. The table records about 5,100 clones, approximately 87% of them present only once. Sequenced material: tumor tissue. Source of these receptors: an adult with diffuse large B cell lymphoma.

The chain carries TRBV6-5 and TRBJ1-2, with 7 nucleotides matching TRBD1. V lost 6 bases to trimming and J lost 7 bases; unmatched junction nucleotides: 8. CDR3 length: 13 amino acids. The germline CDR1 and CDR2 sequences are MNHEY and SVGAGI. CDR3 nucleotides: TGTGCCAGCAGAACAGGGGATCTAGGTGGCTACACCTTC. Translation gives CASRTGDLGGYTF.

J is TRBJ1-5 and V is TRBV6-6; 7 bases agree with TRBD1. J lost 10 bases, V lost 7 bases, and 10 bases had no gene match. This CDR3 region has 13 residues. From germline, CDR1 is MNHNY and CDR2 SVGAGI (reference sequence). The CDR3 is CASTEDRFQPQHF. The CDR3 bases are TGTGCCAGCACCGAGGACAGGTTTCAACCCCAGCATTTT.

The CDR3 protein is CASSQHQQGGYEQYF. CDR3 bases: TGCGCCAGCAGCCAACACCAACAGGGTGGTTACGAGCAGTACTTC. The genes are TRBV4-1 and TRBJ2-7; the D gene is possibly TRBD1 (6 bases). Germline CDR1 MGHRA, CDR2 YSYEKL. Trimming cost V 2 bases and J 4 bases, with 15 bases left between them. The CDR3 covers 15 residues.

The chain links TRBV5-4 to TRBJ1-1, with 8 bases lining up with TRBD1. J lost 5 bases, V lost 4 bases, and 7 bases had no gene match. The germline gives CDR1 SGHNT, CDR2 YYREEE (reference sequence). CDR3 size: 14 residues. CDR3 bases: TGTGCCAGCAGCCCTCAACAGGGGGGGACTGAAGCTTTCTTT. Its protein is CASSPQQGGTEAFF.

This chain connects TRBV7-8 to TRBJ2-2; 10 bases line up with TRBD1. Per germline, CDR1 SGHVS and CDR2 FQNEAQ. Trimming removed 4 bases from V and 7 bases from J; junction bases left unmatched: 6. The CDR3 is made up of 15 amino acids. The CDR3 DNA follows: TGTGCCAGCAGCTCATGGACAGGGGGTAACGGGGAGCTGTTTTTT. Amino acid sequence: CASSSWTGGNGELFF.

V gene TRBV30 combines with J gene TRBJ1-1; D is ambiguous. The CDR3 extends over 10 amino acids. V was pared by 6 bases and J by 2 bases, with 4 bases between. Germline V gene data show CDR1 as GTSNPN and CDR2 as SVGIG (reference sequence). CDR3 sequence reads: CACINTEAFF. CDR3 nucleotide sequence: TGTGCCTGCATTAACACTGAAGCTTTCTTT.

The CDR3, as DNA: TGCAGTGCTAGAATTAGCAATGAGCAGTTCTTC. Its protein is CSARISNEQFF. The V call is TRBV20-1, the J call TRBJ2-1; D is unclear. V dropped 2 bases and J dropped 6 bases, with 5 bases sitting between them. This CDR3 has 11 amino acids. Germline CDR1 reads DFQATT; CDR2 reads SNEGSKA (reference sequence).

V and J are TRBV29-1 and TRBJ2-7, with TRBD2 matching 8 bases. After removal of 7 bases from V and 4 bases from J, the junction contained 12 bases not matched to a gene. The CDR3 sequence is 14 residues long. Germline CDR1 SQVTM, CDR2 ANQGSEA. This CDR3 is CSAAGGRFGYEQYF. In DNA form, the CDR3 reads TGCAGCGCCGCGGGGGGCAGGTTCGGGTACGAGCAGTACTTC.

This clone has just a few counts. CDR3 nucleotides: TGTGCCAGTAGTGTCGGGACTCGTTCCCGGGAGACCCAGTACTTC. Translating it yields CASSVGTRSRETQYF. The rearrangement uses TRBV19 and TRBJ2-5; maybe TRBD2 (6 bases). CDR3 length: 15 residues. Per germline, CDR1 LNHDA and CDR2 SQIVND (reference sequence). V lost 5 bases, J lost 5 bases, and 18 bases lay in between.

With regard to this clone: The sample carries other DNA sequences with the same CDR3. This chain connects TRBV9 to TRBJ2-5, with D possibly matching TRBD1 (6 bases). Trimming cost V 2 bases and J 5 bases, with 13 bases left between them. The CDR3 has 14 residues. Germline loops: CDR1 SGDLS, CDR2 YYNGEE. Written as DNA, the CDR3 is TGTGCCAGCAGCGTGGGACAAGGGAAGGAGACCCAGTACTTC. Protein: CASSVGQGKETQYF.

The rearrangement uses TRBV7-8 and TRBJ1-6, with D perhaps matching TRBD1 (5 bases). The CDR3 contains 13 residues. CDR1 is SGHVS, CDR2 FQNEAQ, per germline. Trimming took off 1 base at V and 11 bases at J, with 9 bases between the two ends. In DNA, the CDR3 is TGTGCCAGCAGCTTAGGGACATCAACACCCCTCCACTTT. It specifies CASSLGTSTPLHF.

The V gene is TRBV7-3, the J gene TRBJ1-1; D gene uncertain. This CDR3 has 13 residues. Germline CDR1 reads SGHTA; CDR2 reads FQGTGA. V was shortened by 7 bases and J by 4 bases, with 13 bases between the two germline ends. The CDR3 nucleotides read TGTGCCAGCAAGTTAGCGATTGGCACTGAAGCTTTCTTT. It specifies CASKLAIGTEAFF.

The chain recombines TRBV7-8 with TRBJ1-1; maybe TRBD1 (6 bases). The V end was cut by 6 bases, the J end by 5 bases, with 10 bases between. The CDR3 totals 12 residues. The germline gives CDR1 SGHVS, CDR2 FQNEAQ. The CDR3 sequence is CASSQQGTEAFF. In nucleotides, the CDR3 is TGTGCCAGCAGTCAACAGGGAACTGAAGCTTTCTTT. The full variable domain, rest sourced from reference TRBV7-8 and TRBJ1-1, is GAGVSQSPRYKVAKRGQDVALRCDPISGHVSLFWYQQALGQGPEFLTYFQNEAQLDKSGLPSDRFFAERPEGSVSTLKIQRTQQEDSAVYLCASSQQGTEAFFGQGTRLTVV.

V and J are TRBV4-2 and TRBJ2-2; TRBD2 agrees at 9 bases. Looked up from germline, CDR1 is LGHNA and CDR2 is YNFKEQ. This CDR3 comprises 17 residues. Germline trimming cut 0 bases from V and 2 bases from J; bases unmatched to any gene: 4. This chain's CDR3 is CASSQEPSGANTGELFF. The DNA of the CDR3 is TGTGCCAGCAGCCAAGAACCTAGCGGGGCCAACACCGGGGAGCTGTTTTTT.

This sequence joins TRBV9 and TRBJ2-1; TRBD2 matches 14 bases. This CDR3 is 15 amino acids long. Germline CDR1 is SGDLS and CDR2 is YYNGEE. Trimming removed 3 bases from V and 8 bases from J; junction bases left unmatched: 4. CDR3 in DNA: TGTGCCAGCAGCGCCGGGACTAGCGGGGGCGATGAGCAGTTCTTC. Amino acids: CASSAGTSGGDEQFF.

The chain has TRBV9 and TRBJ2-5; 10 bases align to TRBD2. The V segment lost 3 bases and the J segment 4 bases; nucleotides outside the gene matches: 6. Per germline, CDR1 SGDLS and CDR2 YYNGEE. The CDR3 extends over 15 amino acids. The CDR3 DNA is TGTGCCAGCAGCGGCTTCAGCGGGGGGGCAGAGACCCAGTACTTC. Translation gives CASSGFSGGAETQYF.

The CDR3 reads CASSQEGQGNEKLFF. CDR3 nucleotides: TGCGCCAGCAGCCAAGAAGGGCAGGGGAATGAAAAACTGTTTTTT. The rearrangement joins TRBV4-3 to TRBJ1-4; TRBD1 is a possible D gene (6 bases). This CDR3 is built from 15 residues. Trimming pared 0 bases from V and 5 bases from J, leaving 10 bases between. The V gene's germline CDR1 is LGHNA and CDR2 YSLEER.

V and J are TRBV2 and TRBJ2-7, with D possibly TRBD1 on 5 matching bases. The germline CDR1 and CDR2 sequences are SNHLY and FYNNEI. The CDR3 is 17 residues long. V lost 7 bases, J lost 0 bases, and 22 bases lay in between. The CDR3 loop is CASKVSSGATFSYEQYF. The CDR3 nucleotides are TGTGCCAGCAAAGTTAGTAGTGGGGCTACCTTCTCCTACGAGCAGTACTTC. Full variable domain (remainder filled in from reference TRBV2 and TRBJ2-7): EPEVTQTPSHQVTQMGQEVILRCVPISNHLYFYWYRQILGQKVEFLVSFYNNEISEKSEIFDDQFSVERPDGSNFTLKIRSTKLEDSAMYFCASKVSSGATFSYEQYFGPGTRLTVT.

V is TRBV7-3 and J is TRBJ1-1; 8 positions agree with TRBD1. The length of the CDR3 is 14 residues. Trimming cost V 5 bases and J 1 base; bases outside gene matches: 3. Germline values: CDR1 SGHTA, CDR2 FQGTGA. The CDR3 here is CASSPGQGNTEAFF. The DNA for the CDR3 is TGTGCCAGCAGCCCCGGACAGGGGAACACTGAAGCTTTCTTT.

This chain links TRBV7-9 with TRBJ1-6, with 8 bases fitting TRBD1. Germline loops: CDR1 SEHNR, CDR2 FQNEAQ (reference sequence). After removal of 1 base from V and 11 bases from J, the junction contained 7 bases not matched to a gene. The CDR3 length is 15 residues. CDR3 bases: TGTGCCAGCAGCTTAGGGGGACAGGATGGGGCACCCCTCCACTTT. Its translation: CASSLGGQDGAPLHF.

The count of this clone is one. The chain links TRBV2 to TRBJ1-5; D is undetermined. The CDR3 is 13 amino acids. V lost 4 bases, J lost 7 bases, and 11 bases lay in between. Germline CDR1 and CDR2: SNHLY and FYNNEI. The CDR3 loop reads CASSGQFQQPQHF. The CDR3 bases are TGTGCCAGCAGTGGTCAGTTTCAGCAGCCCCAGCATTTT.

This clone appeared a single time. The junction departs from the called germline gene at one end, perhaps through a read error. CDR3 residues: CSVTGPRVWGVNVLTF. The CDR3 bases are TGCAGCGTTACCGGGCCCCGGGTCTGGGGGGTCAACGTCCTGACTTTC. The chain employs TRBV29-1 and TRBJ2-6, with D perhaps matching TRBD2 (6 bases). This CDR3 has 16 residues. Germline-derived CDR1 and CDR2 are SQVTM and ANQGSEA. The full variable domain, in which reference TRBV29-1 and TRBJ2-6 provide the parts outside the CDR3, is SAVISQKPSRDICQRGTSLTIQCQVDSQVTMMFWYRQQPGQSLTLIATANQGSEATYESGFVIDKFPISRPNLTFSTLTVSNMSPEDSSIYLCSVTGPRVWGVNVLTFGAGSRLTVL.

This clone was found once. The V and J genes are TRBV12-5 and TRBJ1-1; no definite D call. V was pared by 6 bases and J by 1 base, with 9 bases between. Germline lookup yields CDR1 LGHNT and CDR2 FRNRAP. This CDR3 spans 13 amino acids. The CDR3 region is CASGPQRNTEAFF. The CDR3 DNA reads TGTGCTAGTGGCCCCCAGCGGAACACTGAAGCTTTCTTT.

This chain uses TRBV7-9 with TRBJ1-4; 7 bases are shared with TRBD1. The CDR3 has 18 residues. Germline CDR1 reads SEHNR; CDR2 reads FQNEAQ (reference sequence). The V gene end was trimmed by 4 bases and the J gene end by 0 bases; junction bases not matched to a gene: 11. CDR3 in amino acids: CASSSLTGALATNEKLFF. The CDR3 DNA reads TGTGCCAGCAGCTCCCTAACAGGGGCGCTAGCAACTAATGAAAAACTGTTTTTT.

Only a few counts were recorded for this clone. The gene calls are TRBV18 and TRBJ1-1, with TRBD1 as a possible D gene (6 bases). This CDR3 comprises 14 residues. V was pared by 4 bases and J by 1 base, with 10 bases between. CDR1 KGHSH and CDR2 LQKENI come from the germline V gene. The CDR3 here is CASSLRQENTEAFF. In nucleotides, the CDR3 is TGTGCCAGCTCACTTAGACAGGAGAACACTGAAGCTTTCTTT.